The sequence of this T cell receptor (beta chain) was determined in a study of blood T cell repertoires in COVID-19. Study summary: Both acute and convalescent COVID-19 samples were obtained from the United States, Italy and Spain.

Clones were read by immunoSEQ multiplex PCR, and TCRdb kept only the in-frame ones, dropping some. Of under 250,000 clones in the sample, around nine tenths are singletons; the top ten hold over 1.1%. The receptor's source is a man older than 75 with acute or convalescent COVID-19. Sequenced sample: peripheral blood.

CDR3 amino acids: CSASSGGLPEQYF. CDR3 nucleotides: TGCAGTGCTAGTAGCGGGGGCCTCCCTGAGCAGTACTTC. The chain employs TRBV20-1 and TRBJ2-7, with 9 bases matching TRBD2. Germline values: CDR1 DFQATT, CDR2 SNEGSKA (reference sequence). CDR3 length: 13 amino acids. With 3 bases clipped from V and 7 bases from J, the junction kept 7 bases outside the gene matches.